A single sample gave rise to the 19 T cell receptor beta chains below, sequenced in a study of blood T cell repertoires in COVID-19. The protocol was immunoSEQ multiplex PCR, while the TCRdb copy is restricted to in-frame clones and leaves out a portion. This sample has 81,000 or so clones, with roughly four fifths found just once. Sample: peripheral blood. The receptors originated from a human donor in a cohort sampled during active COVID-19.

The chain combines TRBV12-3 or TRBV12-4 with TRBJ1-1; D is uncertain. The V end lost 2 bases, the J end lost 8 bases, and 9 bases lay between the germline ends. The CDR3 length is 12 residues. The CDR3 DNA reads TGTGCCAGCAGTTTAATTGGGCCGGAAGCTTTCTTT. Encoded protein: CASSLIGPEAFF.

The chain recombines TRBV6-4 with TRBJ1-5; 9 bases are a match to TRBD1. Trimming cost V 2 bases and J 1 base; bases outside gene matches: 0. The V gene's germline CDR1 is MRHNA and CDR2 SNTAGT. The CDR3 has 15 amino acids. The CDR3 nucleotides read TGTGCCAGCAGTGACGGGACAGGGAGCAATCAGCCCCAGCATTTT. Its protein is CASSDGTGSNQPQHF.

This chain joins TRBV19 and TRBJ1-2; weak D call: TRBD1 (6 bases). The CDR3 is 16 residues long. Looked up from germline, CDR1 is LNHDA and CDR2 is SQIVND (reference sequence). V was trimmed by 8 bases and J by 2 bases, leaving 21 bases between them. CDR3 region: CASRLSQGSINYGYTF. The CDR3 bases are TGTGCCAGTCGACTCTCACAGGGATCGATAAACTATGGCTACACCTTC.

The chain is built from TRBV3-1 (or the pseudogene TRBV3-2) and TRBJ2-7; no clear D gene. Germline V gives CDR1 LGHDT, CDR2 YNNKEL (reference sequence). V shed 0 bases and J shed 5 bases, with 5 bases lying between them. The CDR3 is 12 amino acids. CDR3 DNA: TGTGCCAGCAGCCAAGATACAGACGAGCAGTACTTC. Its translation: CASSQDTDEQYF.

This chain joins TRBV18 and TRBJ2-2; 8 positions match TRBD1. The CDR3 length is 15 residues. CDR1 KGHSH and CDR2 LQKENI come from the germline V gene. The trim removed 3 bases at V and 3 bases at J, leaving 3 bases unmatched. CDR3: CASSPDRGDTGELFF. The CDR3, as DNA: TGTGCCAGCTCACCCGACAGGGGAGACACCGGGGAGCTGTTTTTT.

J is TRBJ2-3 and V is TRBV7-2; 11 bases fit TRBD1. The length of the CDR3 is 16 residues. CDR1 is SGHTA and CDR2 is FQGNSA in the germline V gene. After removal of 6 bases from V and 3 bases from J, the junction contained 8 bases not matched to a gene. CDR3 loop: CASRPPGTGGTDTQYF. The DNA for the CDR3 is TGTGCCAGCAGGCCTCCAGGGACAGGGGGTACAGATACGCAGTATTTT.

The chain carries TRBV6-5 and TRBJ1-5, with 9 bases fitting TRBD1. V shed 5 bases, J shed 5 bases, and the junction held 7 bases outside the gene matches. The CDR3 sequence is 15 residues long. CDR1 is MNHEY and CDR2 is SVGAGI in the germline V gene. In DNA form, the CDR3 reads TGTGCCAGCAGTCCCCGGACAGGGGATTATCAGCCCCAGCATTTT. Protein: CASSPRTGDYQPQHF.

Here the CDR3 DNA reads TGTGCCAGCTCACTTAGACAGAGACGAAGCACAGATACGCAGTATTTT. It yields the protein CASSLRQRRSTDTQYF. This chain links TRBV18 with TRBJ2-3, with TRBD1 as a possible D gene (5 bases). V gave up 4 bases and J gave up 0 bases, with 14 bases separating them. This CDR3 has 16 amino acids. Germline lookup yields CDR1 KGHSH and CDR2 LQKENI. The entire variable domain, with the rest obtained from reference TRBV18 and TRBJ2-3, is as follows: NAGVMQNPRHLVRRRGQEARLRCSPMKGHSHVYWYRQLPEEGLKFMVYLQKENIIDESGMPKERFSAEFPKEGPSILRIQQVVRGDSAAYFCASSLRQRRSTDTQYFGPGTRLTVL.

The chain is built from TRBV7-9 and TRBJ1-2; D unresolved. The CDR3 is 13 residues long. Trimming removed 4 bases from V and 0 bases from J, with 6 bases in between. Germline loops: CDR1 SEHNR, CDR2 FQNEAQ (reference sequence). The CDR3 here is CASSYTPNYGYTF. Written as DNA, the CDR3 is TGTGCCAGCAGCTACACACCTAACTATGGCTACACCTTC.

The V gene is TRBV4-2, the J gene TRBJ2-7; 10 bases map to TRBD2. CDR3 size: 16 residues. Germline lookup yields CDR1 LGHNA and CDR2 YNFKEQ. V was pared by 0 bases and J by 3 bases, with 5 bases of the junction left unmatched. The CDR3: CASSQDTSGTLYEQYF. The CDR3 DNA follows: TGTGCCAGCAGCCAAGATACTAGCGGGACCCTCTACGAGCAGTACTTC.

The chain is built from TRBV5-1 and TRBJ2-7; 8 nucleotides agree with TRBD2. Germline CDR1 SGHRS, CDR2 YFSETQ. The CDR3 length is 16 residues. The V segment lost 0 bases and the J segment 6 bases; nucleotides outside the gene matches: 11. The CDR3 coding sequence is TGCGCCAGCAGCTTGGAAGGACTAGCCTGGGTAGGCGAGCAGTACTTC. It translates to CASSLEGLAWVGEQYF.

This chain joins TRBV6-2 or TRBV6-3 and TRBJ2-3, with 8 bases aligning to TRBD1. Germline CDR1 is MNHEY and CDR2 is SVGEGT. The CDR3 length is 15 residues. After removal of 6 bases from V and 7 bases from J, the junction contained 12 bases not matched to a gene. The CDR3 DNA follows: TGTGCCAGCAGCCGGGACAGGCGAGACGGTAATACGCAGTATTTT. This sequence encodes CASSRDRRDGNTQYF.

The genes are TRBV5-1 and TRBJ1-4; D remains ambiguous. This CDR3 region has 17 residues. Trimming cost V 4 bases and J 3 bases, with 19 bases left between them. The germline V gene encodes CDR1 SGHRS and CDR2 YFSETQ. For the CDR3, the DNA is TGCGCCAGCAGCATACGACCGATAGCGGACTCTAATGAAAAACTGTTTTTT. Translated: CASSIRPIADSNEKLFF.

This chain links TRBV5-1 with TRBJ2-5; D may be TRBD2 (6 bases). CDR1 and CDR2 from the germline V gene are SGHRS and YFSETQ. The CDR3 length is 15 residues. V lost 3 bases and J 3 bases, leaving 15 bases between the germline ends. As DNA, the CDR3 is TGCGCCAGCAGCTCCGGCCCGGGGGTGGAAGAGACCCAGTACTTC. It yields the protein CASSSGPGVEETQYF.

This clone occurred a few times. This rearrangement joins TRBV7-9 to TRBJ1-6, with D maybe TRBD1 (5 bases). Germline V gives CDR1 SEHNR, CDR2 FQNEAQ (reference sequence). This CDR3 is built from 14 residues. V was trimmed by 3 bases and J by 10 bases, leaving 13 bases between them. DNA for the CDR3: TGTGCCAGCAGCTTCCAGCAGGGAGGCTCACCCCTCCACTTT. It yields the protein CASSFQQGGSPLHF.

The rearrangement joins TRBV27 to TRBJ2-2; 7 nucleotides align to TRBD1. With V trimmed by 3 bases and J by 4 bases, 2 bases remained unmatched. Germline V gene lookup returns CDR1 MNHEY and CDR2 SMNVEV (reference sequence). The CDR3 sequence is 14 residues long. The CDR3 nucleotides are TGTGCCAGCAGTTTTCACAGGGGCACCGGGGAGCTGTTTTTT. Protein product: CASSFHRGTGELFF.

This clone was detected only a few times. This chain links TRBV6-5 with TRBJ1-6, with 9 bases identical to TRBD1. Trimming cost V 7 bases and J 7 bases; bases outside gene matches: 5. The germline gives CDR1 MNHEY, CDR2 SVGAGI. The CDR3 spans 14 residues. The CDR3 nucleotides are TGTGCCAGCACCTCAGGACAGGGGAATTCACCCCTCCACTTT. This encodes CASTSGQGNSPLHF.

V usage is TRBV11-2 and J usage is TRBJ1-2; 8 bases align to TRBD1. Trimming removed 4 bases from V and 8 bases from J; junction bases left unmatched: 15. CDR1 SGHAT and CDR2 FQNNGV come from the germline V gene. The CDR3 sequence is 16 residues long. The CDR3 coding sequence is TGTGCCAGCAGCTATTCCTCCGGGACAGGCTTGGGAGGCTACACCTTC. Residues: CASSYSSGTGLGGYTF.

The J gene is TRBJ2-1, the V gene TRBV5-5; TRBD1 matches 7 bases. The CDR3 covers 16 residues. J lost 3 bases, V lost 1 base, and 7 bases had no gene match. Germline loops: CDR1 SGHKS, CDR2 YYEKEE (reference sequence). The CDR3 nucleotides read TGTGCCAGCAGCTTGAGTCAGGGGGTGGGCTACAATGAGCAGTTCTTC. This codes for CASSLSQGVGYNEQFF.